This TCR beta chain was sequenced during a study of T cells after yellow fever vaccination. General study findings and limits: Reappearance after the booster was seen for most primary-vaccination clones, at roughly 96% CD4 and about 90% CD8.

On this clonotype: Its cognate antigen is unknown.

One entry per CDR3 protein, called by TCRdb with MiXCR from the 5' RACE reads. The table records about 340,000 distinct CDR3 sequences, around 12% of them present only once. The TCR sequence derives from a man aged 18 to 30 who received the YFV17D yellow fever vaccine. Material: CD4+ T cells sorted from PBMCs, obtained 15 days after the yellow fever booster vaccination.

DNA for the CDR3: TGCGCCAGCAGCTCAAGCCCGGGCAACTATGGCTACACCTTC. Its protein product is CASSSSPGNYGYTF. The chain combines TRBV5-1 with TRBJ1-2, with D uncertain. Germline-derived CDR1 and CDR2 are SGHRS and YFSETQ. Trimming took off 3 bases at V and 2 bases at J, with 11 bases between the two ends. The CDR3 consists of 14 residues.